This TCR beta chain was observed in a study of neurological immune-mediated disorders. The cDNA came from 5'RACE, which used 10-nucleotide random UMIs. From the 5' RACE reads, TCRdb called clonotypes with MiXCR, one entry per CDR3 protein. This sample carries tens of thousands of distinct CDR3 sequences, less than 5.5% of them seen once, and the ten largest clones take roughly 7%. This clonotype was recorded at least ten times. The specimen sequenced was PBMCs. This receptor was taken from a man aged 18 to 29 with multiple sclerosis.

Here the CDR3 reads CASSVQGSRTEAFF. CDR3 nucleotides: TGCGCCAGCAGCGTACAGGGGAGTCGGACTGAAGCTTTCTTT. The chain has TRBV5-1 and TRBJ1-1; 7 nucleotides agree with TRBD1. The CDR3 contains 14 residues. The junction had 8 bases not matched to a gene; V was cut back by 4 bases and J by 5 bases. The germline V gene encodes CDR1 SGHRS and CDR2 YFSETQ.